One sample yielded the 8 T cell receptor beta chains listed below, sequenced in a study of sequential checkpoint blockade in melanoma. Regarding treatment: randomized to nivolumab then ipilimumab (arm A) or the reverse (arm B). Produced via immunoSEQ multiplex PCR; TCRdb's table is partial and in-frame only. The sample shows fewer than 4,500 clones, 55% to 80% of them seen only once. Sequencing used CD8+ T cells sorted from blood (inferred from file names), obtained from a patient given nivolumab and ipilimumab in sequence. These TCRs come from a human donor with melanoma.

This sequence joins TRBV27 and TRBJ1-1, with 8 bases identical to TRBD1. Germline CDR1 reads MNHEY; CDR2 reads SMNVEV (reference sequence). The ends lost 1 base at V and 4 bases at J; junction bases unmatched: 11. CDR3 size: 17 residues. The CDR3 region is CASSLLPTGARGTEAFF. The CDR3, as DNA: TGTGCCAGCAGTTTATTGCCGACAGGGGCCCGGGGCACTGAAGCTTTCTTT.

CDR3 region: CASSQAGEGQGVYEQYF. Written as DNA, the CDR3 is TGCGCCAGCAGCCAAGCTGGGGAGGGACAGGGGGTTTACGAGCAGTACTTC. This rearrangement joins TRBV4-3 to TRBJ2-7, with 11 bases fitting TRBD1. There are 17 residues in the CDR3. The junction had 9 bases not matched to a gene; V was cut back by 1 base and J by 4 bases. From germline, CDR1 is LGHNA and CDR2 YSLEER.

This chain connects TRBV27 to TRBJ2-7, with D tentatively TRBD1 (6 bases). Deletions cut 4 bases from V and 7 bases from J, with 11 bases between. Germline assignment: CDR1 MNHEY and CDR2 SMNVEV (reference sequence). The CDR3 is 12 amino acids. CDR3: CASSYTGSEQYF. The CDR3 nucleotides are TGTGCCAGCAGTTACACAGGGAGTGAGCAGTACTTC.

The chain recombines TRBV27 with TRBJ2-7, with D hard to call. The germline CDR1 and CDR2 sequences are MNHEY and SMNVEV (reference sequence). There are 14 residues in the CDR3. The V gene lost 5 bases and the J gene lost 2 bases, with 13 bases spanning the gap. The CDR3 sequence: CASSTTRSTYEQYF. CDR3 DNA sequence: TGTGCCAGCAGTACAACAAGGAGCACCTACGAGCAGTACTTC.

CDR3 residues: CASSLATGAYEQYF. The CDR3 DNA is TGTGCCAGCAGCTTGGCGACAGGAGCCTACGAGCAGTACTTC. The J gene is TRBJ2-7, the V gene TRBV11-2; possible D gene TRBD1, 6 bases. Germline V lookup: CDR1 SGHAT, CDR2 FQNNGV. This CDR3 has 14 amino acids. The V and J ends lost 3 bases and 2 bases respectively, with 11 bases between them.

This clone was detected only once. The gene calls are TRBV2 and TRBJ2-1; 13 bases map to TRBD2. V shed 2 bases, J shed 6 bases, and the junction held 10 bases outside the gene matches. The CDR3 runs 18 residues. The V gene's germline CDR1 is SNHLY and CDR2 FYNNEI. The CDR3: CASSESVTTSGGVNEQFF. The CDR3 region has the DNA TGTGCCAGCAGTGAAAGTGTAACCACTAGCGGGGGGGTCAATGAGCAGTTCTTC. The whole variable domain, filled in from reference TRBV2 and TRBJ2-1, reads EPEVTQTPSHQVTQMGQEVILRCVPISNHLYFYWYRQILGQKVEFLVSFYNNEISEKSEIFDDQFSVERPDGSNFTLKIRSTKLEDSAMYFCASSESVTTSGGVNEQFFGPGTRLTVL.

This sequence joins TRBV7-8 and TRBJ1-2; TRBD1 agrees at 10 bases. Germline trimming cut 5 bases from V and 6 bases from J; bases unmatched to any gene: 6. This CDR3 is built from 14 residues. CDR1 SGHVS and CDR2 FQNEAQ come from the germline V gene. The DNA of the CDR3 is TGTGCCAGCAGCGGAAAAGGGACAGGGGATGGCTACACCTTC. It translates to CASSGKGTGDGYTF.

V usage is TRBV19 and J usage is TRBJ2-5; maybe TRBD2 (5 bases). The closer fit of TRBJ2-7 to the DNA end suggests the J call may be wrong. The CDR3 is 13 residues long. Germline V gives CDR1 LNHDA, CDR2 SQIVND (reference sequence). This chain's CDR3 is CASSSQEVYEQYF. CDR3 nucleotide sequence: TGTGCCAGTAGTAGTCAGGAGGTTTACGAGCAGTACTTC.